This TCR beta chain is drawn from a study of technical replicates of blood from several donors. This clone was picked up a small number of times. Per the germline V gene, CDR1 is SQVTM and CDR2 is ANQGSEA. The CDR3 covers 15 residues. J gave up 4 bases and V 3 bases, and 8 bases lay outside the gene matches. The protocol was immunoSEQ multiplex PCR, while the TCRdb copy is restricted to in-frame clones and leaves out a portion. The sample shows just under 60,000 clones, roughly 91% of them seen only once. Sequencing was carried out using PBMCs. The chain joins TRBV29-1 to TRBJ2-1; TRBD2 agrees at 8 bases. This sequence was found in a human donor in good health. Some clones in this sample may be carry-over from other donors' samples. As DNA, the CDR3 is TGCAGCGTTGACCGTTTAGCGGGACCGTACAATGAGCAGTTCTTC. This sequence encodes CSVDRLAGPYNEQFF.